These T cell receptor beta chains were read from a single sample in a study of cytomegalovirus exposure and HLA in healthy donors. Libraries were prepared by immunoSEQ multiplex PCR; TCRdb keeps only in-frame clonotypes and omits some of them. Altogether around 170,000 clones are present, around 80% being singletons, with the ten largest covering 5.7%. The sequencing sample was made of PBMCs. Source of these receptors: a man aged 40-50 years in good health and CMV-seronegative. CDR3s include the opening cysteine and the closing phenylalanine or tryptophan. Each record gives: clone size, J gene, V gene, D gene, CDR3 protein, CDR3 DNA. D genes are given only for firm matches. Clone size is not always given. Where it is, it says once, few, many or a class for expanded clones.

- | TRBJ1-5 | TRBV4-1 | - | CASSQDSRALNQPQHF | TGCGCCAGCAGCCAAGATTCCAGGGCCCTCAATCAGCCCCAGCATTTT
- | TRBJ2-3 | TRBV6-1 | TRBD1 | CASKPQGTDTQYF | TGTGCCAGCAAACCACAGGGGACAGATACGCAGTATTTT
- | TRBJ1-2 | TRBV19 | TRBD1 | CASALDRAGYGYTF | TGTGCCAGTGCCCTCGACAGGGCGGGCTATGGCTACACCTTC
- | TRBJ2-7 | TRBV29-1 | TRBD2 | CSVEGTSGGLLSYEQYF | TGCAGCGTTGAAGGGACTAGCGGGGGGCTCCTCTCCTACGAGCAGTACTTC
- | TRBJ2-2 | TRBV19 | TRBD2 | CASSSSSGSGTGELFF | TGTGCCAGTAGTAGTTCTAGCGGGAGCGGGACCGGGGAGCTGTTTTTT
once | TRBJ2-7 | TRBV13 | - | CASSLGPGEGEQYF | TGTGCCAGCAGCTTAGGCCCAGGGGAGGGTGAGCAGTACTTC
- | TRBJ1-1 | TRBV11-2 | - | CASSFWGVGAEAFF | TGTGCCAGCAGCTTCTGGGGCGTAGGGGCTGAAGCTTTCTTT
- | TRBJ1-1 | TRBV14 | - | CASSSGFNTEAFF | TGTGCCAGCAGCTCAGGGTTCAACACTGAAGCTTTCTTT
- | TRBJ1-2 | TRBV5-6 | - | CASSRYYGYTF | TGTGCCAGCAGCCGGTACTATGGCTACACCTTC
- | TRBJ2-5 | TRBV14 | - | CASSPFGETQYF | TGTGCCAGCAGCCCATTCGGAGAGACCCAGTACTTC
- | TRBJ1-5 | TRBV28 | - | CASSPQGRPQPQHF | TGTGCCAGCAGTCCGCAGGGAAGGCCTCAGCCCCAGCATTTT
- | TRBJ2-7 | TRBV27 | TRBD2 | CASRRRGGGDTYEQYF | TGTGCCAGCAGACGACGCGGGGGGGGCGACACCTACGAGCAGTACTTC
- | TRBJ1-5 | TRBV7-2 | TRBD1 | CASSLGRGSVLQHF | TGTGCCAGCAGCTTAGGCAGGGGGTCCGTCCTACAGCATTTT
few | TRBJ2-4 | TRBV4-1 | - | CASSQEEVLAKNIQYF | TGCGCCAGCAGCCAAGAAGAGGTTTTGGCCAAAAACATTCAGTACTTC
- | TRBJ2-2 | TRBV5-1 | TRBD1 | CASSLGQGGGELFF | TGCGCCAGCAGCTTGGGACAGGGCGGCGGGGAGCTGTTTTTT
- | TRBJ2-1 | TRBV30 | TRBD2 | CARKGGSSYNEQFF | TGTGCCCGGAAGGGCGGGAGTTCCTACAATGAGCAGTTCTTC
- | TRBJ1-2 | TRBV30 | TRBD1 | CAWTTGGTNYGYTF | TGTGCCTGGACCACAGGGGGAACTAACTATGGCTACACCTTC
few | TRBJ2-2 | TRBV11-3 | - | CASSERPARTGELFF | TGTGCCAGCAGTGAGCGACCAGCGAGGACCGGGGAGCTGTTTTTT
once | TRBJ1-2 | TRBV29-1 | - | CSVAGLRNGYTF | TGCAGCGTTGCAGGGCTGCGGAATGGCTACACCTTC
- | TRBJ2-1 | TRBV6-5 | TRBD2 | CASSILARVNEQFF | TGTGCCAGCAGTATACTAGCGAGGGTCAATGAGCAGTTCTTC
- | TRBJ1-4 | TRBV6-5 | TRBD1 | CASSYLTTGSEEKLFF | TGTGCCAGCAGTTACCTCACGACAGGGTCAGAAGAAAAACTGTTTTTT
- | TRBJ1-3 | TRBV11-3 | - | CASSFQGFSGNTIYF | TGTGCCAGCAGCTTTCAGGGGTTTTCCGGAAACACCATATATTTT
- | TRBJ1-1 | TRBV19 | - | CASSITRGSTEAFF | TGTGCCAGTAGTATTACCAGGGGCTCCACTGAAGCTTTCTTT
- | TRBJ2-7 | TRBV5-1 | TRBD2 | CASASGGVIYEQYF | TGCGCCAGCGCTAGCGGGGGCGTGATATACGAGCAGTACTTC
- | TRBJ2-7 | TRBV7-2 | TRBD1 | CASSLGQGIHEQYF | TGTGCCAGCAGCTTAGGACAGGGTATCCACGAGCAGTACTTC
- | TRBJ2-4 | TRBV7-9 | TRBD2 | CASSLMTAGLAKNIQYF | TGTGCCAGCAGCTTAATGACAGCGGGGTTAGCCAAAAACATTCAGTACTTC
once | TRBJ2-5 | TRBV5-1 | - | CASSPLTGETQYF | TGCGCCAGCAGCCCTTTAACGGGAGAGACCCAGTACTTC
- | TRBJ2-7 | TRBV7-8 | TRBD2 | CASSSLGGSSYEQYF | TGTGCCAGCAGCTCCCTGGGGGGGAGCTCCTACGAGCAGTACTTC
once | TRBJ2-5 | TRBV18 | - | CASTTGGETQYF | TGTGCCAGCACGACGGGTGGGGAGACCCAGTACTTC
- | TRBJ1-4 | TRBV7-9 | - | CASSVATGYATNEKLFF | TGTGCCAGCAGCGTAGCTACAGGGTATGCAACTAATGAAAAACTGTTTTTT
- | TRBJ2-5 | TRBV6-6 | TRBD2 | CAQLAGGPRETQYF | TGTGCCCAGCTAGCGGGAGGGCCTCGAGAGACCCAGTACTTC
- | TRBJ2-1 | TRBV7-9 | TRBD2 | CASSLDGGNEQFF | TGTGCCAGCAGCTTGGACGGGGGGAATGAGCAGTTCTTC